The following is a TCR beta chain sequence with its context. This receptor's antigen is unknown. Qualities for individual bases were not recorded, and no much larger clone is one base off. Via the germline V gene, CDR1 is KGHDR and CDR2 SFDVKD. The trim is 4 bases for V and 7 bases for J, with a gap of 13 bases between the germline ends. From the cysteine up to the phenylalanine, the CDR3 has a length of 14 residues. The retained sequence is limited to the CDR3, 42 bases, with the frame set at the first base. TCRbeta CDR3 regions were amplified from genomic DNA using the immunoSEQ Assay, a bias-controlled multiplex PCR. Concerning the study's data processing: Within the assay, amplification of reference gene primers was used to estimate how many nucleated cells each sample contained. To quantify the absolute abundance of each unique TCRbeta CDR3 rearrangement, sequence reads were collapsed and filtered. Productive Simpson clonality was computed per sample as the square root of Simpson's diversity index over productive rearrangements. As stored in TCRdb, this immuneACCESS dataset retains in-frame rearrangements with V and J assigned. A fraction of the clones does not appear; measured against another copy, unresolved V genes explain less than half of the discrepancy, and the remainder lacks a known reason. Clone size and V and J calls were adopted from that table, with D and trimming inferred from the DNA. This sample lists about 200,000 clones; around 75% were detected once. 5.1% of the sample lies in the top ten.

These data are taken from a study of blood T cell repertoires in COVID-19 (dated by TCRdb to between 2020 and 2021). Concerning the study at large: Samples from collaborators originated in the United States, Italy and Spain and spanned both the acute and convalescent phases of COVID-19. HLA class I and class II types, where available, came from metadata supplied by the sample provider rather than from assay-based typing. Nearly every sample came with metadata listing a de-identified subject ID, COVID-19 status, age in years and sex. The material from the prospective study consisted of cDNA or gDNA derived from T cells, B-cell-depleted T cells, or PBMCs. The samples were drawn from two sources: the first 160 participants of the ongoing ImmuneRACE study, and about 1,300 subjects contributed by 6 global collaborators. The dataset comprised deeply sampled blood TCRbeta repertoires from subjects exposed to, actively infected with, or recovered from COVID-19. The repertoires were released in a freely available public database meant as a resource for research on the immune response to SARS-CoV-2.

Paper-wide results and their limitations: The quantity of clinical and demographic metadata differed by source and by participant and was supplied without curation.

Each collaborating institution followed its own protocols to collect whole blood in K2EDTA tubes. Collaborator samples were shipped for TCRbeta analysis as frozen whole blood, isolated PBMCs, or DNA extracted from either sample type. The TCR sequence derives from a human donor in a cohort sampled during active COVID-19. The sequenced sample was peripheral blood. The chain links TRBV24-1 with TRBJ2-1; confidence is insufficient to name the D gene. The nucleotide sequence is TGTGCCACCAGTGACCGTCGAACTGTAAATGAGCAGTTCTTC. Its protein reads: CATSDRRTVNEQFF.